The rows below give T cell receptor beta chains drawn from one sample of a study of T cell changes during pregnancy in multiple sclerosis. Libraries were prepared by immunoSEQ multiplex PCR; TCRdb keeps only in-frame clonotypes and omits some of them. Of about 58,000 clones detected, 93% appear once; the ten largest clones hold 3.5% to 4.5%. The material was CD8+ T cells from peripheral blood mononuclear cells, obtained in the second trimester of pregnancy. These receptors all stem from a female donor with multiple sclerosis, enrolled in a pregnancy study. Both conserved end residues are part of each CDR3. The D gene is left open where the match is weak. The listing skips clone size in some rows; elsewhere it reads once, few, many or a size class.

>TRBJ2-1|TRBD2|TRBV7-6|NA
TGTGCCAGCAGCTTAGGGACTAGCGGGAGGGTGGAGTACAATGAGCAGTTCTTC
CASSLGTSGRVEYNEQFF
>TRBJ2-2|TRBD1|TRBV29-1|NA
TGCAGCGTTGGTGCAGGGGGCATCACCGGGGAGCTGTTTTTT
CSVGAGGITGELFF
>TRBJ2-1|NA|TRBV5-4|NA
TGTGCCAGCAGCTATTATGGGGGAGGGGGGGGCGATGAGCAGTTCTTC
CASSYYGGGGGDEQFF
>TRBJ2-3|NA|TRBV6-1|NA
TGTGCCAGCAGTGTTTTCGACCCGGGGGTATACGCGAGCACAGATACGCAGTATTTT
CASSVFDPGVYASTDTQYF
>TRBJ1-1|NA|TRBV2|NA
TGTGCCACTCCTCTAGGGGCTGAAGCTTTCTTT
CATPLGAEAFF
>TRBJ2-1|TRBD1|TRBV27|NA
TGTGCCAGCAGTTTAGGGTTGAGACAGGGGAGAAATGAGCAGTTCTTC
CASSLGLRQGRNEQFF
>TRBJ2-1|NA|TRBV28|NA
TGTGCCAGCAGTCCGATGACTGGATACAATGAGCAGTTCTTC
CASSPMTGYNEQFF
>TRBJ1-5|NA|TRBV27|NA
TGTGCCAGCAGTTGGGCAGGCAATCAGCCCCAGCATTTT
CASSWAGNQPQHF
>TRBJ2-3|NA|TRBV7-9|NA
TGTGCCAGCAGCCTCGGACGGTCGAAGAGAGCGGGCCCAGATACGCAGTATTTT
CASSLGRSKRAGPDTQYF
>TRBJ2-1|NA|TRBV5-6|NA
TGTGCCAGCAGCCCCGGGTTAGCTTACAATGAGCAGTTCTTC
CASSPGLAYNEQFF
>TRBJ1-2|TRBD1|TRBV7-9|NA
TGTGCCAGCAGCTCACCGGGGGACAGGGGCCACAACTATGGCTACACCTTC
CASSSPGDRGHNYGYTF
>TRBJ2-7|TRBD1|TRBV14|NA
TGTGCCAGCAGCCAGGATGGGGACAGGGGGCCAAAAGATCCCTACGAGCAGTACTTC
CASSQDGDRGPKDPYEQYF
>TRBJ1-5|TRBD1|TRBV10-1|NA
TGCGCCAGCAGTCGTTTAGGACAGGGCAATCAGCCCCAGCATTTT
CASSRLGQGNQPQHF
>TRBJ2-1|NA|TRBV2|NA
TGTGCCAGCATCCCGCTACAGGGCCCGCGGGATGAGCAGTTCTTC
CASIPLQGPRDEQFF
>TRBJ2-5|NA|TRBV7-7|NA
TGTGCCAGCAGCTCTGAGGTCGACAGAAGAGAGACCCAGTACTTC
CASSSEVDRRETQYF
>TRBJ2-7|NA|TRBV27|NA
TGTGCCAGCAGTTTACAAGCGCCTAACTACGAGCAGTACTTC
CASSLQAPNYEQYF
>TRBJ1-1|TRBD1|TRBV28|NA
TGTGCCAGCAGTTTACAGGGGGCGGCCACTGAAGCTTTCTTT
CASSLQGAATEAFF
>TRBJ1-2|NA|TRBV7-9|NA
TGTGCCAGCAGCTTCCGTGGGGTGTCGGGGTATGGCTACACCTTC
CASSFRGVSGYGYTF
>TRBJ1-5|TRBD1|TRBV7-8|NA
TGTGCCAGCAGCTTAAGGAGGGGGCGCGTCGGCAATCAGCCCCAGCATTTT
CASSLRRGRVGNQPQHF
>TRBJ1-4|NA|TRBV4-1|NA
TGCGCCAGCAGCCAAGATAGCCTTTCACTGTTTTTT
CASSQDSLSLFF
>TRBJ2-7|NA|TRBV6-1|NA
TGTGCCACCCGCGGGGGCCCGTACGAGCAGTACTTC
CATRGGPYEQYF
>TRBJ2-3|TRBD2|TRBV19|NA
TGTGCCAGTAGTCTCCGACTAGCGGGGGCCCGAGATACGCAGTATTTT
CASSLRLAGARDTQYF
>TRBJ1-1|NA|TRBV19|NA
TGTGCCAGTAGTATAATGGGGGGCACTGAAGCTTTCTTT
CASSIMGGTEAFF
>TRBJ1-1|TRBD1|TRBV6-5|NA
TGTGCCAGCAGTTACCAACAGGGGACTGAAGCTTTCTTT
CASSYQQGTEAFF
>TRBJ2-2|NA|TRBV28|NA
TGTGCCAGCGGAACTCTTCGGTGGGACACAGTTAGGGGCGGGGAGCTGTTTTTT
CASGTLRWDTVRGGELFF
>TRBJ2-7|NA|TRBV29-1|NA
TGCAGCGTTGAGACAGTAGCGGACGAGCAGTACTTC
CSVETVADEQYF
>TRBJ2-3|NA|TRBV4-3|NA
TGCGCCAGCAGCCAAGAGTGGGGGGGCCGAACTAGCACAGATACGCAGTATTTT
CASSQEWGGRTSTDTQYF
>TRBJ1-5|NA|TRBV4-1|NA
TGCGCCAGCAGCCATTCCGGACAGCTCAATCAGCCCCAGCATTTT
CASSHSGQLNQPQHF
>TRBJ2-1|NA|TRBV27|once
TGTGCCAGCACAGGCTCCTACAATGAGCAGTTCTTC
CASTGSYNEQFF
>TRBJ2-7|TRBD1|TRBV6-5|NA
TGTGCCAGCAGGGTGAGGCCGGGACAGGACTACGAGCAGTACTTC
CASRVRPGQDYEQYF
>TRBJ1-2|NA|TRBV7-9|few
TGTGCCAGCAGCGATAGTAACTATGGCTACACCTTC
CASSDSNYGYTF
>TRBJ2-1|TRBD2|TRBV19|NA
TGTGCCAGTAGTCAGACTAGCGGGGGGGCGAGTGAGCAGTTCTTC
CASSQTSGGASEQFF
>TRBJ2-7|TRBD2|TRBV7-8|NA
TGTGCCAGCAGCTTGGGGACTAGCGCGCGCGAGCAGTACTTC
CASSLGTSAREQYF
>TRBJ1-5|TRBD1|TRBV7-6|NA
TGTGCCAGCAGCTTATCAGGGGGCAGAGAGCCCCAGCATTTT
CASSLSGGREPQHF
>TRBJ2-1|NA|TRBV7-3|NA
TGTGCCAGCAGCCTAGGGGGGGCCAATGAGCAGTTCTTC
CASSLGGANEQFF
>TRBJ1-2|TRBD1|TRBV4-2|NA
TGTGCCAGCAGCCAAGGAGACTGGGACAGCCGGCCAGCCACCTTC
CASSQGDWDSRPATF
>TRBJ2-5|TRBD1|TRBV5-1|NA
TGCGCCAGCAGCTTACAGGGGGGCCAAGAGACCCAGTACTTC
CASSLQGGQETQYF
>TRBJ1-2|TRBD1|TRBV9|once
TGTGCCAGCCGAGCTGGGACAGGGTACAACTATGGCTACACCTTC
CASRAGTGYNYGYTF
>TRBJ2-2|TRBD2|TRBV27|NA
TGTGCCAGCAGAGGAGGAGCGGGAGGGCCCGGCGGGGAGCTGTTTTTT
CASRGGAGGPGGELFF
>TRBJ1-2|NA|TRBV5-4|NA
TGTGCCAGCAGCTTGTACGGACGGGGAGAGGCTAACTATGGCTACACCTTC
CASSLYGRGEANYGYTF
>TRBJ2-1|TRBD2|TRBV18|once
TGTGCCAGCTTACCCGGGACTAGCATTGTCGATGAGCAGTTCTTC
CASLPGTSIVDEQFF
>TRBJ2-2|NA|TRBV19|once
TGTGCCAGTACTCGGGGCGGGGAGCTGTTTTTT
CASTRGGELFF
>TRBJ2-2|TRBD2|TRBV5-1|NA
TGCGCCAGTAGTAGCGGGGTCCCGAACACCGGGGAGCTGTTTTTT
CASSSGVPNTGELFF
>TRBJ1-5|NA|TRBV4-2|once
TGTGCCAGCAGCCTCGAGCTCAATCAGCCCCAGCATTTT
CASSLELNQPQHF
>TRBJ1-4|NA|TRBV9|NA
TGTGCCAGCAGCCTAGACGGGGGATGGAACGAAAAACTGTTTTTT
CASSLDGGWNEKLFF
>TRBJ2-7|TRBD1|TRBV4-1|NA
TGCGCCAGCAGCCCGGGGACAGGGGGAGACGAGCAGTACTTC
CASSPGTGGDEQYF
>TRBJ2-1|NA|TRBV19|NA
TGTGCCAGTAGACAGCCCGACCTTGATAATGAGCAGTTCTTC
CASRQPDLDNEQFF
>TRBJ2-7|TRBD1|TRBV5-1|NA
TGCGCCAGCAGTCCCGGGACAGGGATTTACGAGCAGTACTTC
CASSPGTGIYEQYF
>TRBJ2-1|NA|TRBV4-1|once
TGCGCCAGCAGCCAAGAGTTCGGGTGGAGCTCCTACAATGAGCAGTTCTTC
CASSQEFGWSSYNEQFF
>TRBJ2-2|NA|TRBV7-9|NA
TGTGCCAGCAGCCTGCCTAGTCGGGAGCTGTTTTTT
CASSLPSRELFF
>TRBJ1-1|NA|TRBV4-1|NA
TGCGCCAGCAGGGCGGGAGGGGAAGCTTTCTTT
CASRAGGEAFF
>TRBJ1-3|TRBD1|TRBV7-6|NA
TGTGCCAGCAGCTCCAGGGGGCTGGTTGGAAACACCATATATTTT
CASSSRGLVGNTIYF
>TRBJ2-7|NA|TRBV6-4|NA
TGTGCCAGCAGTGACTCGGTCGGGGAGCAGTACTTC
CASSDSVGEQYF